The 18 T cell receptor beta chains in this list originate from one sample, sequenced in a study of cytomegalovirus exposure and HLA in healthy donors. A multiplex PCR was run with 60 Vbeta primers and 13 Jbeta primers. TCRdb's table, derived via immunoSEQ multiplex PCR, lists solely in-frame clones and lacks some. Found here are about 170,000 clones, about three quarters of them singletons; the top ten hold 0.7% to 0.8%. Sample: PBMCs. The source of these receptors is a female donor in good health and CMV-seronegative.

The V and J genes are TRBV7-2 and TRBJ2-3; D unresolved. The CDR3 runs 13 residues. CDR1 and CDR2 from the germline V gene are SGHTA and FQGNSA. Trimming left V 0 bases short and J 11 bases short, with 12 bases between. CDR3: CASSLAGARGQYF. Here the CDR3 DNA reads TGTGCCAGCAGCTTAGCAGGCGCACGCGGGCAGTATTTT.

CDR3 in DNA: TGTGCCAGCAGTTTGGGAGGGGCGCGGGGAAACACCATATATTTT. Translated, it gives CASSLGGARGNTIYF. The genes are TRBV28 and TRBJ1-3, with D possibly matching TRBD1 (5 bases). The V gene's germline CDR1 is MDHEN and CDR2 SYDVKM. The CDR3 runs 15 residues. V gave up 3 bases and J gave up 4 bases, with 13 bases separating them.

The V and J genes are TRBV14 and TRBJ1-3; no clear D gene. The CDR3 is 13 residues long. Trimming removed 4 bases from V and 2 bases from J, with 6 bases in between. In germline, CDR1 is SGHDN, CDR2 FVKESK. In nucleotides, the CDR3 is TGTGCCAGCAGCCCAGTCCCTGGAAACACCATATATTTT. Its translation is CASSPVPGNTIYF. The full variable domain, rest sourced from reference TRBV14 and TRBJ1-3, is EAGVTQFPSHSVIEKGQTVTLRCDPISGHDNLYWYRRVMGKEIKFLLHFVKESKQDESGMPNNRFLAERTGGTYSTLKVQPAELEDSGVYFCASSPVPGNTIYFGEGSWLTVV.

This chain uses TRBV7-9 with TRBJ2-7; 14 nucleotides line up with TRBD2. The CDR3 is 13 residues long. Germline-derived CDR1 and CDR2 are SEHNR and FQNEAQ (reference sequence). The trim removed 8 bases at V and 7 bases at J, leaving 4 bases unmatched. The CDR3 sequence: CASRLAGGQEQYF. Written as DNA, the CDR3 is TGTGCCAGCCGACTAGCGGGGGGGCAAGAGCAGTACTTC.

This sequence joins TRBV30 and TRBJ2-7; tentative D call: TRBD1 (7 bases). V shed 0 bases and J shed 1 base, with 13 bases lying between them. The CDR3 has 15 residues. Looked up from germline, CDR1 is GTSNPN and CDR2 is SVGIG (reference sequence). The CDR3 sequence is CAWSVMAGGSYEQYF. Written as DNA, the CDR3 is TGTGCCTGGAGTGTAATGGCAGGGGGGTCCTACGAGCAGTACTTC.

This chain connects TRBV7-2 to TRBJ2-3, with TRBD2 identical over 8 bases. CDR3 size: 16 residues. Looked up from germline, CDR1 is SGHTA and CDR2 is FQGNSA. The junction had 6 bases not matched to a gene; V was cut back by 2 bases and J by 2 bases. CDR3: CASSLRPAGVTDTQYF. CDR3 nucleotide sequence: TGTGCCAGCAGCTTAAGGCCAGCGGGAGTCACAGATACGCAGTATTTT. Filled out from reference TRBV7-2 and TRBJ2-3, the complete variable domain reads GAGVSQSPSNKVTEKGKDVELRCDPISGHTALYWYRQSLGQGLEFLIYFQGNSAPDKSGLPSDRFSAERTGGSVSTLTIQRTQQEDSAVYLCASSLRPAGVTDTQYFGPGTRLTVL.

CDR3 DNA: TGCGCCAGCAGCCACCAGCGGGGGTCGTATGAGCAGTTCTTC. This encodes CASSHQRGSYEQFF. The V call is TRBV4-3, the J call TRBJ2-1, with TRBD2 identical over 8 bases. Germline-derived CDR1 and CDR2 are LGHNA and YSLEER. Trimming at V came to 3 bases and at J to 8 bases, leaving 6 bases not matched to a gene. This CDR3 contains 14 residues.

The CDR3 DNA is TGCAGCGTATCCCGCGATAGCAATCAGCCCCAGCATTTT. Encoded protein: CSVSRDSNQPQHF. The chain is built from TRBV29-1 and TRBJ1-5; no reliable D call. The V gene lost 6 bases and the J gene lost 0 bases, with 9 bases spanning the gap. Germline V gene sequence: CDR1 SQVTM, CDR2 ANQGSEA. The CDR3 loop spans 13 amino acids.

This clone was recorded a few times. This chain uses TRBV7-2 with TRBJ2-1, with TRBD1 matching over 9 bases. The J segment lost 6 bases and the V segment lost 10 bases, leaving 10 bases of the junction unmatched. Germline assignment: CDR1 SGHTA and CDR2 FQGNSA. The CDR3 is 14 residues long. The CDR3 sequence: CATQRTGDSNEQFF. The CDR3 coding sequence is TGTGCCACCCAACGGACAGGGGATAGCAATGAGCAGTTCTTC.

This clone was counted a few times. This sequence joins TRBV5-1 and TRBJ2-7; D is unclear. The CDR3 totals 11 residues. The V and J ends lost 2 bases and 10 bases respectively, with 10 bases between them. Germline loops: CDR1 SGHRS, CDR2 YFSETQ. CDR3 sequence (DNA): TGCGCCAGCAGCTTATCAGTAAAACAGTACTTC. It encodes CASSLSVKQYF.

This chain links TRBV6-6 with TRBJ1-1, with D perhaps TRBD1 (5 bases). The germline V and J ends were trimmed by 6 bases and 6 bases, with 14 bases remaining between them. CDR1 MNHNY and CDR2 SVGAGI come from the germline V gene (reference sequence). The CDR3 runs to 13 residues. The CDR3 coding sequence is TGTGCCAGCAGCTACGGGGGGACCGCTGAAGCTTTCTTT. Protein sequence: CASSYGGTAEAFF.

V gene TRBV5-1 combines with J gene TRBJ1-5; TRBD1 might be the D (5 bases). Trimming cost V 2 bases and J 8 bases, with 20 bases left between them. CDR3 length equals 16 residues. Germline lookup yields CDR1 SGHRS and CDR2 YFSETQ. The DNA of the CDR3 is TGCGCCAGCAGCTTCGGGGTAGGGGCGCCGGGGGAGCCCCAGCATTTT. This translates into CASSFGVGAPGEPQHF.

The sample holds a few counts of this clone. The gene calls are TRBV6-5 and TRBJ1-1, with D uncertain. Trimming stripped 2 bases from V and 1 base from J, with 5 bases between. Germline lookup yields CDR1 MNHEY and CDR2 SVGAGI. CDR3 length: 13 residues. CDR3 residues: CASSYGPNTEAFF. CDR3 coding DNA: TGTGCCAGCAGTTACGGCCCGAACACTGAAGCTTTCTTT.

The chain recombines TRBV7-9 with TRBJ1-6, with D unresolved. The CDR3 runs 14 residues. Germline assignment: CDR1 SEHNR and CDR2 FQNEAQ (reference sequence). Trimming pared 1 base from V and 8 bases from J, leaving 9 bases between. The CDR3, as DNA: TGTGCCAGCAGCTTAGAGAGCCGAGATTCACCCCTCCACTTT. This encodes CASSLESRDSPLHF.

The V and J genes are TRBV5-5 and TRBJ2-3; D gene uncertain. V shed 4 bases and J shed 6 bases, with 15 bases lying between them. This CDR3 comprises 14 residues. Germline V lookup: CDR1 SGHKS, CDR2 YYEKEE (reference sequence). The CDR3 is CASSAPPPRDTQYF. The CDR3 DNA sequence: TGTGCCAGCAGCGCGCCTCCACCACGGGATACGCAGTATTTT.

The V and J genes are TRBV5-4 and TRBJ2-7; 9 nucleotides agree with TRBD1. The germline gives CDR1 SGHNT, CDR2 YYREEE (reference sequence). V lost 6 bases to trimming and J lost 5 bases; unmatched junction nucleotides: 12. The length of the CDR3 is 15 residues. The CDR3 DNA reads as TGTGCCAGCAACGTGGCGGGGACAGGGTTCAACGAGCAGTACTTC. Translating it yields CASNVAGTGFNEQYF.

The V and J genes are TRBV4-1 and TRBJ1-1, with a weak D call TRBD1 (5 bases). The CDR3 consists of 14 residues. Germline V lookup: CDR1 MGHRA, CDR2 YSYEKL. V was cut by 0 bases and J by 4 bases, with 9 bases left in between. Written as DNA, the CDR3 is TGCGCCAGCAGCCAAGACTGGAGGGGCACTGAAGCTTTCTTT. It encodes CASSQDWRGTEAFF.

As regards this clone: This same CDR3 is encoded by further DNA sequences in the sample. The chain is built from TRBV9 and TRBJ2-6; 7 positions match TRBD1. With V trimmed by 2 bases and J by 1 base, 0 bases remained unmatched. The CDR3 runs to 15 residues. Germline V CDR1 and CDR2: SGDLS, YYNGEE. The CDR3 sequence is CASSVTGSGANVLTF. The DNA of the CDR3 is TGTGCCAGCAGCGTGACAGGGTCTGGGGCCAACGTCCTGACTTTC.